What follows is one T cell receptor beta chain and its context. The sample originates from a study of blood T cell repertoires in COVID-19. Across the whole study: Collection of acute and convalescent COVID-19 samples took place in the United States, Italy and Spain. Sample material is recorded as cDNA or gDNA derived from T cells, B-cell-depleted T cells, or PBMCs.

Authors' data handling: The assay estimated nucleated cells by amplifying reference gene primers. The table came from immunoSEQ multiplex PCR; TCRdb's copy has only in-frame clones and leaves some out. D and trimming were read from the DNA, whereas the V and J calls and clone size are those reported in that table. The data hold more than 140,000 clones, with roughly 82% observed a single time. This CDR3 has 14 amino acids. Trimming removed 5 bases at V and 6 bases at J, with 15 bases between. The germline CDR1 and CDR2 sequences are SGHNT and YENEEA. The rearrangement joins TRBV11-3 to TRBJ2-3; perhaps TRBD1 as D (5 bases). This TCR was sampled from a woman aged 45-59 years in a cohort sampled during active or convalescent COVID-19. Sequencing was carried out using peripheral blood. CDR3 amino acids: CASSPGARADTQYF. CDR3 nucleotides: TGTGCCAGCAGCCCTGGGGCCAGAGCCGATACGCAGTATTTT.